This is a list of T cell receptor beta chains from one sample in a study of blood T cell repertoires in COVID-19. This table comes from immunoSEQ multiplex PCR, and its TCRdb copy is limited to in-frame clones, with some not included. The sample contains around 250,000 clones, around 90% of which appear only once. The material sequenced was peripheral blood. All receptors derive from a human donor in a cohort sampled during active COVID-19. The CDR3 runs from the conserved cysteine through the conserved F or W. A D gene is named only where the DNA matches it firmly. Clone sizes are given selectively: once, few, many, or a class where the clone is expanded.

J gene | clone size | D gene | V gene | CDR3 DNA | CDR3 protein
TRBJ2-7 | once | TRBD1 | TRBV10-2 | TGCGCCAGCAGTGATCGGGACAGGAACTACGAGCAGTACTTC | CASSDRDRNYEQYF
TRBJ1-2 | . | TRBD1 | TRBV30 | TGTGCCTGGGTGGGGGGACAGGGAGGTGGCTACACCTTC | CAWVGGQGGGYTF
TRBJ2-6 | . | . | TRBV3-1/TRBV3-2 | TGTGCCAGCAGCCGAAAACATCTTGGCTCTGGGGCCAACGTCCTGACTTTC | CASSRKHLGSGANVLTF
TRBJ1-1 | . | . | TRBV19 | TGTGCCAGTAGTATAGGGGGGGAGGGCAAGAACACTGAAGCTTTCTTT | CASSIGGEGKNTEAFF
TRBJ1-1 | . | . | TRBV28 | TGTGCCAGCAAATTACCGAACAGGAACACTGAAGCTTTCTTT | CASKLPNRNTEAFF
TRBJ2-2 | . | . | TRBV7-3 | TGTGCCAGCAGCCGTGGGCAGCAGAACACCGGGGAGCTGTTTTTT | CASSRGQQNTGELFF
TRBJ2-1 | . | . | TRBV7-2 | TGTGCCAGCAGCTTAGCATCAACGGGGGACAATGAGCAGTTCTTC | CASSLASTGDNEQFF
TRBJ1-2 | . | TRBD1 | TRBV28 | TGTGCCAGCAGTATACCAGGGGGCAACTATGGCTACACCTTC | CASSIPGGNYGYTF
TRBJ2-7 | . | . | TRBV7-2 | TGTGCCAGCAGCTCCGTGAGCTACGAGCAGTACTTC | CASSSVSYEQYF
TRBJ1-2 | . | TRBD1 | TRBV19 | TGTGCCAGTCGCGAAATGGGACAGGGGCGTAGAGGCTACACCTTC | CASREMGQGRRGYTF
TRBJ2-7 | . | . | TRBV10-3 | TGTGCCATCACCACCTCAGGGAACGAGCAGTACTTC | CAITTSGNEQYF
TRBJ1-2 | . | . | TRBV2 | TGTGCCAGCAAAATACAGGCCTATGGCTACACCTTC | CASKIQAYGYTF
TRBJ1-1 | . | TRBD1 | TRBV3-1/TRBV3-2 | TGTGCCAGCCTGAAACCAGGGGGCACTGAAGCTTTCTTT | CASLKPGGTEAFF
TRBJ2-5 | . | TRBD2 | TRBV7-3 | TGTGCCAGCAGCTCCGGGGATAGCGGGAGAGAGACCCAGTACTTC | CASSSGDSGRETQYF
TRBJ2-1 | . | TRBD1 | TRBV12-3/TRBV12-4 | TGTGCCAGCAGTAGGGACAGCGACAATGAGCAGTTCTTC | CASSRDSDNEQFF